This entry concerns a single T cell receptor (beta chain). Its antigen is as yet unknown. Sequence at one end of the junction differs from germline and may be a read error. This entry belongs to a study of T cells in localized non-small cell lung cancer. Study results and caveats: Overall survival was longer when the density of T cells in the blood was higher.

This CDR3 contains 13 residues. CDR1 is SSHAT, CDR2 FNYEAQ, per germline (reference sequence). The table came from immunoSEQ multiplex PCR; TCRdb's copy has only in-frame clones and leaves some out. The sample lists 30,000 to 45,000 clones; about 92% were seen once. Sequenced here: peripheral blood, sampled before any cancer treatment. The sequence derives from a female donor older than 55 with stage I lung adenocarcinoma. The chain has TRBV7-7 and TRBJ1-1; the D is unclear. CDR3 coding DNA: TGTGCTAGCAGCCTCGATCGGGACACTGAAGCTTTCTTT. It yields the protein CASSLDRDTEAFF.